The 8 T cell receptor beta chains in this list originate from one sample, sequenced in a study of patients and donors after allogeneic stem cell transplantation. TCRdb reprocessed the RT-PCR reads via MiXCR and lists one record per CDR3 protein. The sample consists of tens of thousands of distinct CDR3 sequences, under 30% of them appearing once. Input material: blood, either unsorted or a sorted T cell fraction (not recorded which). The receptors come from a human donor who was either an allogeneic HSCT recipient or a stem cell or donor lymphocyte infusion donor (not recorded which). It is not recorded whose cells these are; they may come from a transplant donor.

In its sample, this clonotype was seen a few times. This chain joins TRBV7-6 and TRBJ2-3, with a tentative D call TRBD1 (6 bases). Trimming removed 0 bases from V and 9 bases from J, with 7 bases in between. From germline, CDR1 is SGHVS and CDR2 FNYEAQ. CDR3 length: 12 amino acids. CDR3 nucleotides: TGTGCCAGCAGCTTAGCGGGACAAACGCAGTATTTT. Its protein product is CASSLAGQTQYF.

This clonotype was seen more than once but under ten times. V usage is TRBV29-1 and J usage is TRBJ2-2; 10 bases agree with TRBD2. From germline, CDR1 is SQVTM and CDR2 ANQGSEA. The ends lost 7 bases at V and 2 bases at J; junction bases unmatched: 4. CDR3 size: 14 residues. The CDR3 sequence: CSAGLAANTGELFF. In DNA, the CDR3 is TGCAGCGCCGGACTAGCGGCTAACACCGGGGAGCTGTTTTTT.

Comments on this clonotype: Because it lacks the conserved phenylalanine or tryptophan at the end, this CDR3 is likely a read error. The rearrangement uses TRBV9 and TRBJ2-3; TRBD2 aligns across 7 bases. This CDR3 is built from 15 residues. Looked up from germline, CDR1 is SGDLS and CDR2 is YYNGEE. Trimming removed 6 bases from V and 2 bases from J; junction bases left unmatched: 9. The DNA of the CDR3 is TGTGCCAGCACCCCCTCGGGAGGTTCCACAGATACGCAGTATTAT. Translating gives CASTPSGGSTDTQYY.

This clonotype appeared a single time. The rearrangement links TRBV28 to TRBJ1-2; TRBD1 is a possible D gene (5 bases). From germline, CDR1 is MDHEN and CDR2 SYDVKM. CDR3 length: 12 residues. Trimming took off 7 bases at V and 6 bases at J, with 12 bases between the two ends. CDR3 sequence reads: CASNSQGDGYTF. CDR3 bases: TGTGCCAGCAACTCCCAGGGTGATGGCTACACCTTC.

This rearrangement joins TRBV12-3 or TRBV12-4 to TRBJ1-5, with 8 bases fitting TRBD1. The CDR3 is 14 residues long. Unmatched junction bases numbered 4, after V lost 3 bases and J lost 6 bases. For the CDR3, the DNA is TGTGCCAGCAGTTTCCAGGGGGCGGGTCAGCCCCAGCATTTT. Its protein product is CASSFQGAGQPQHF.

The chain combines TRBV6-6 with TRBJ1-2, with D possibly matching TRBD1 (5 bases). The CDR3 consists of 13 residues. Trimming stripped 0 bases from V and 4 bases from J, with 6 bases between. Per the germline V gene, CDR1 is MNHNY and CDR2 is SVGAGI (reference sequence). CDR3 sequence: CASSYSDSYGYTF. The CDR3 DNA reads TGTGCCAGCAGTTACTCCGACAGCTATGGCTACACCTTC.

The chain joins TRBV7-2 to TRBJ1-3; 7 bases align to TRBD1. J lost 4 bases, V lost 4 bases, and 10 bases had no gene match. The CDR3 consists of 16 residues. The germline CDR1 and CDR2 sequences are SGHTA and FQGNSA. CDR3 in DNA: TGTGCCAGCAGCTACCGGACAGGAGGAGTAGGAAACACCATATATTTT. Protein product: CASSYRTGGVGNTIYF. Using reference TRBV7-2 and TRBJ1-3 for the parts outside the CDR3, the full variable domain is GAGVSQSPSNKVTEKGKDVELRCDPISGHTALYWYRQSLGQGLEFLIYFQGNSAPDKSGLPSDRFSAERTGGSVSTLTIQRTQQEDSAVYLCASSYRTGGVGNTIYFGEGSWLTVV.

In its sample, this clonotype was seen many times. This chain joins TRBV4-3 and TRBJ1-2; TRBD1 matches 8 bases. Germline V CDR1 and CDR2: LGHNA, YSLEER. V lost 4 bases and J lost 2; bases outside the gene matches: 9. The CDR3 length is 16 residues. CDR3 DNA: TGCGCCAGCAGCCGGGGAGAGAGGACAGGGAACTATGGCTACACCTTC. It yields the protein CASSRGERTGNYGYTF.